This TCR beta chain came from a study of T cell changes during pregnancy in multiple sclerosis (dated by TCRdb to between 2018 and 2021). In terms of the full investigation: The study examined how the T cell repertoire changed over the course of pregnancy in women with multiple sclerosis.

Counted from cysteine to phenylalanine, this CDR3 has 15 amino acids. The sequence is cut down to CDR3 DNA, 45 bases in frame from base 1. Unmatched junction bases come to 10, with V trimmed by 0 bases and J by 8 bases. The CDR1 and CDR2 encoded by the germline V gene are MGHRA and YSYEKL. The library was generated by the immunoSEQ multiplex PCR assay. TCRdb's version of the immuneACCESS table is confined to in-frame rearrangements and falls short of the full clone set. An unresolved V gene accounts for under half of the shortfall where checked; the remainder is of unknown origin. This sample lists 75,000 to 100,000 clones; 75% to 95% were detected once. In total, the top ten clones hold roughly 1.7% of the sample. Of note for this clone: Its specific antigen is unknown. Qualities for individual bases were not recorded, and no much larger clone is one base off.

Rearrangement joined TRBV4-1 to TRBJ2-7, with 7 bases in between that match TRBD1. This receptor was taken from a female donor in good health, enrolled as a control in a pregnancy study. The material was peripheral blood, obtained after pregnancy. The CDR3 here reads CASSQEDRALPQQYF. The DNA reads TGCGCCAGCAGCCAAGAAGACAGGGCCCTACCCCAGCAGTACTTC.